The present T cell receptor (beta chain) was sequenced within a study of T-cell memory formation after mild COVID-19. CDR1 SGHVS and CDR2 FNYEAQ come from the germline V gene. Trimming removed 1 base at V and 3 bases at J, with 8 bases between. This CDR3 spans 14 amino acids. This clonotype was picked up many times. Its antigen is undetermined. Each CDR3 protein is one row after TCRdb ran MiXCR on the 5' RACE reads. The repertoire holds roughly 110,000 distinct CDR3 sequences, with over 10% as singletons. General study findings and limits: Specificity for SARS-CoV-2 was not confirmed among the second-wave clones peaking on day 37. The appearance of some responding clones in pre-infection memory suggested that cross-reactive memory joined.

The specimen was PBMCs or a T cell subset sorted from them (not recorded which). The V call is TRBV7-6, the J call TRBJ2-3; no firm D call. The origin of this receptor is an adult woman who had mild COVID-19 (a few samples of this study predate the infection). Cell type and time point are not known. The CDR3 protein is CASSLVLKTDTQYF. CDR3 nucleotide sequence: TGTGCCAGCAGCTTAGTGTTAAAGACAGATACGCAGTATTTT.